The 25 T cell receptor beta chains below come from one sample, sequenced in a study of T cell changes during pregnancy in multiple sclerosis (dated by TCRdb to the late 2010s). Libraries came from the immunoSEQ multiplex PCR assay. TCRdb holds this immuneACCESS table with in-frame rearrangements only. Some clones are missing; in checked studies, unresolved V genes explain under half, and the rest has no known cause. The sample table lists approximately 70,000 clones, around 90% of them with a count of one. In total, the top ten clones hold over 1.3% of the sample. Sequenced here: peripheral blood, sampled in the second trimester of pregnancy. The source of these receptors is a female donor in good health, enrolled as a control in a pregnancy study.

The CDR3 DNA reads as TGTGCCAGCAGTTTCCGCGGGACGGGTATCAATCAGCCCCAGCATTTT. Translation: CASSFRGTGINQPQHF. The chain joins TRBV28 to TRBJ1-5, with a possible D match to TRBD1 (5 bases). V lost 3 bases, J lost 3 bases, and 15 bases lay in between. Germline values: CDR1 MDHEN, CDR2 SYDVKM. This CDR3 is 16 amino acids long.

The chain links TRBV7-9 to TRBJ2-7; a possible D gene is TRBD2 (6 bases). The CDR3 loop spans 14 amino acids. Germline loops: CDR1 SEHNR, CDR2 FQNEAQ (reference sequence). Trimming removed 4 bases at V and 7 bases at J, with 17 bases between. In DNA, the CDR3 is TGTGCCAGCAGCTGGGACTTCGTAACGGGAGAGCAGTACTTC. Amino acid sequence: CASSWDFVTGEQYF.

The CDR3 sequence is CASGGAGGTEAFF. For the CDR3, the DNA is TGCGCCAGCGGGGGGGCTGGCGGCACTGAAGCTTTCTTT. The rearrangement joins TRBV5-1 to TRBJ1-1; tentative D call: TRBD1 (6 bases). This CDR3 comprises 13 residues. Germline V gene sequence: CDR1 SGHRS, CDR2 YFSETQ. V was pared by 7 bases and J by 4 bases, with 14 bases between.

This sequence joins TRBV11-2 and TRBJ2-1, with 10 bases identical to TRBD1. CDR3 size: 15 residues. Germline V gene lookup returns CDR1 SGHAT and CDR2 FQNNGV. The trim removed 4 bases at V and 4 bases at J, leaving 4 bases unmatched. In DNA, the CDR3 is TGTGCCAGCAGCTCGGACAGGGGGAGGTACAATGAGCAGTTCTTC. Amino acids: CASSSDRGRYNEQFF.

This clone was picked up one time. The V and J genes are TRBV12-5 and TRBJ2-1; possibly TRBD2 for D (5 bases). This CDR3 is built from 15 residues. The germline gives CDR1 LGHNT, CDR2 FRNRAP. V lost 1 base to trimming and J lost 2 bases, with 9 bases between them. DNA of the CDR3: TGTGCTAGTGGTTTGGGCGGGCTCACCTACAATGAGCAGTTCTTC. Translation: CASGLGGLTYNEQFF.

For the CDR3, the DNA is TGCGCCAGCAGCTCGACAGGGCCCTACGAGCAGTACTTC. This gives the protein CASSSTGPYEQYF. The genes are TRBV5-1 and TRBJ2-7; the match to TRBD1 covers 7 bases. Trimming removed 3 bases from V and 2 bases from J; junction bases left unmatched: 2. CDR3 size: 13 residues. Per germline, CDR1 SGHRS and CDR2 YFSETQ.

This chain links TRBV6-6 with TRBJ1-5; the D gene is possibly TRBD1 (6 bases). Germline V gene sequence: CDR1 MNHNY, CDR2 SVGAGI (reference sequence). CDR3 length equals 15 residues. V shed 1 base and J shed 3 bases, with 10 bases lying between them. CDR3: CASSYWAGVNQPQHF. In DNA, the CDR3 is TGTGCCAGCAGTTACTGGGCAGGGGTCAATCAGCCCCAGCATTTT.

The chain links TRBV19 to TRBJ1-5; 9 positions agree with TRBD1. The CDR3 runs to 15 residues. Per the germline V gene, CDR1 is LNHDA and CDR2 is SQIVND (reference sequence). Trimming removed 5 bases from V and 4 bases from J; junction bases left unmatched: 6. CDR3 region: CASSPYGTGNQPQHF. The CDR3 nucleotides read TGTGCCAGTAGTCCCTATGGGACAGGGAATCAGCCCCAGCATTTT. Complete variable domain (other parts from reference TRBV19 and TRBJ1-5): DGGITQSPKYLFRKEGQNVTLSCEQNLNHDAMYWYRQDPGQGLRLIYYSQIVNDFQKGDIAEGYSVSREKKESFPLTVTSAQKNPTAFYLCASSPYGTGNQPQHFGDGTRLSIL.

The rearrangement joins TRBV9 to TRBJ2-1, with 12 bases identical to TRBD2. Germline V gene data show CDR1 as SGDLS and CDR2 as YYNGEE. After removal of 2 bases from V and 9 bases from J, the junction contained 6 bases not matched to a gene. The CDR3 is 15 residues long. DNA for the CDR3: TGTGCCAGCAGCGTGCGACTAGCGGGAGAGGGTGAGCAGTTCTTC. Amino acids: CASSVRLAGEGEQFF.

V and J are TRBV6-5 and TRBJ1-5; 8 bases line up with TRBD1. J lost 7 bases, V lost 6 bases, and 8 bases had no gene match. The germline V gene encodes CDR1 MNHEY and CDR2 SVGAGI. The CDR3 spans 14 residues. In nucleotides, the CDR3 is TGTGCCAGCAGAAAGACAGGGGTTGGACAGCCCCAGCATTTT. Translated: CASRKTGVGQPQHF.

The CDR3 protein is CASSEGARLYEQYF. DNA of the CDR3: TGTGCCAGCAGCGAGGGGGCAAGGCTTTACGAGCAGTACTTC. The chain is built from TRBV27 and TRBJ2-7; 7 bases agree with TRBD1. This CDR3 has 14 residues. Trimming at V came to 6 bases and at J to 4 bases, leaving 9 bases not matched to a gene. Germline values: CDR1 MNHEY, CDR2 SMNVEV (reference sequence).

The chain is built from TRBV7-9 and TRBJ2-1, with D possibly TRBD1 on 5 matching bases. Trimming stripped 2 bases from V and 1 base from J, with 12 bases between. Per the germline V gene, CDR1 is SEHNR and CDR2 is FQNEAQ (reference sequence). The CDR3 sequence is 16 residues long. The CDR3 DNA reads TGTGCCAGCAGCTTAATAGGGGTAGGGTCCTACAATGAGCAGTTCTTC. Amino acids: CASSLIGVGSYNEQFF.

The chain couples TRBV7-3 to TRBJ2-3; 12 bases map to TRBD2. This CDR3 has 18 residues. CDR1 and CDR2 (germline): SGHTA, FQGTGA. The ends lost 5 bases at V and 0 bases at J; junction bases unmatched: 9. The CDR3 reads CASSNHRGTSGSTDTQYF. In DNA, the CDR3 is TGTGCCAGCAGCAATCACCGTGGGACTAGCGGGAGCACAGATACGCAGTATTTT.

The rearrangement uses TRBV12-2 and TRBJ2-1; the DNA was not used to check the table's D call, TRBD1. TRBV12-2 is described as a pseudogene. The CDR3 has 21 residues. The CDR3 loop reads CASRLGPDRDPDQSSYNEQFF. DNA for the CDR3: TGTGCAAGTCGCTTGGGGCCGGACAGGGACCCTGATCAGAGCTCCTACAATGAGCAGTTCTTC.

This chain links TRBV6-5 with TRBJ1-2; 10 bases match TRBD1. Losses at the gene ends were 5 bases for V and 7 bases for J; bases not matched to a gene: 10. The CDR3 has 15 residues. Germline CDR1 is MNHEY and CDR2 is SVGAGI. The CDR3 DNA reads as TGTGCCAGCAGTCAGGGACAGGGGTTTTTCGTTGGCTACACCTTC. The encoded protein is CASSQGQGFFVGYTF.

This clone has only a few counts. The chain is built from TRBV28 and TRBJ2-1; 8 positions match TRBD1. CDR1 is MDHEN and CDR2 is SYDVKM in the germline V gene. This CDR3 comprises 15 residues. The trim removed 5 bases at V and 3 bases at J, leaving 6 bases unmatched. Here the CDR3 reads CASSTTGEIYNEQFF. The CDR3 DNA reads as TGTGCCAGCAGTACGACAGGGGAAATCTACAATGAGCAGTTCTTC. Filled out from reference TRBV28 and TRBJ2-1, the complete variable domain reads DVKVTQSSRYLVKRTGEKVFLECVQDMDHENMFWYRQDPGLGLRLIYFSYDVKMKEKGDIPEGYSVSREKKERFSLILESASTNQTSMYLCASSTTGEIYNEQFFGPGTRLTVL.

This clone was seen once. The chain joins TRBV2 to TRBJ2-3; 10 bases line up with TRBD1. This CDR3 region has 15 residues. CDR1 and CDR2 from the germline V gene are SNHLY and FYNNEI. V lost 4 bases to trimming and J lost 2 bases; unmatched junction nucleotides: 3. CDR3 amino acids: CASSGGQGHTDTQYF. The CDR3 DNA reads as TGTGCCAGCAGTGGGGGACAGGGGCACACAGATACGCAGTATTTT.

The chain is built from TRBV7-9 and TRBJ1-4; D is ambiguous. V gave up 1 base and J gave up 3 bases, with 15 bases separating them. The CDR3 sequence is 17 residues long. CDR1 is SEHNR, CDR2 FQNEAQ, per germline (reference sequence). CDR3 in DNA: TGTGCCAGCAGCTTAGACATCCGGACTGCCTCTAATGAAAAACTGTTTTTT. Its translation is CASSLDIRTASNEKLFF. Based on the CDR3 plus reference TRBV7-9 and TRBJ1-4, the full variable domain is DTGVSQNPRHKITKRGQNVTFRCDPISEHNRLYWYRQTLGQGPEFLTYFQNEAQLEKSRLLSDRFSAERPKGSFSTLEIQRTEQGDSAMYLCASSLDIRTASNEKLFFGSGTQLSVL.

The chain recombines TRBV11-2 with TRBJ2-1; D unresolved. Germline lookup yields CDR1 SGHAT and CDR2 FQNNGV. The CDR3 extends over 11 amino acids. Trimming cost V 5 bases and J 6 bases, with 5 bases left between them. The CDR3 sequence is CASSLLNEQFF. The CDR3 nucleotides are TGTGCCAGCAGCCTACTCAATGAGCAGTTCTTC.

The CDR3 DNA reads as TGCGCCAGCAGCTTTATTGGACTAGCGGGAGGGGGGACCTACAATGAGCAGTTCTTC. Amino acids: CASSFIGLAGGGTYNEQFF. V gene TRBV5-1 combines with J gene TRBJ2-1; 15 nucleotides match TRBD2. Germline values: CDR1 SGHRS, CDR2 YFSETQ. The CDR3 has 19 amino acids. V shed 2 bases, J shed 2 bases, and the junction held 8 bases outside the gene matches.

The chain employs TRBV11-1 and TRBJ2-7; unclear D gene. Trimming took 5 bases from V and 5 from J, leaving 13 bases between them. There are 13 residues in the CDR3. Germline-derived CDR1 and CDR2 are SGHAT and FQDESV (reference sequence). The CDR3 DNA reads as TGTGCCAGCAGCCCCCGAACCCTAGACGAGCAGTACTTC. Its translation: CASSPRTLDEQYF.

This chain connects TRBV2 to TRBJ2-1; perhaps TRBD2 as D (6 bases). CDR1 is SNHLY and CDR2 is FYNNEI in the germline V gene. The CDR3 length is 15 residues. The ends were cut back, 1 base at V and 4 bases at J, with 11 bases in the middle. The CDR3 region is CASSEEASAYNEQFF. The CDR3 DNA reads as TGTGCCAGCAGTGAAGAGGCTAGCGCGTACAATGAGCAGTTCTTC.

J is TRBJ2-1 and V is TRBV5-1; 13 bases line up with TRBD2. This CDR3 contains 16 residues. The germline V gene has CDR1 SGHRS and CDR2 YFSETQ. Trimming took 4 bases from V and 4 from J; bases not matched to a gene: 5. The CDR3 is CASSLGLAGEYNEQFF. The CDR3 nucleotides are TGCGCCAGCAGCCTAGGACTAGCGGGGGAGTACAATGAGCAGTTCTTC.

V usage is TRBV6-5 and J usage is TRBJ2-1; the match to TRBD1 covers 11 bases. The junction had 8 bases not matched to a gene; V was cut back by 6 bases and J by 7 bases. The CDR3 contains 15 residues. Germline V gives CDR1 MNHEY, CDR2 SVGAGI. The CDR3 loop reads CASSPAGTGGNEQFF. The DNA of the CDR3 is TGTGCCAGCAGCCCCGCCGGGACAGGGGGGAATGAGCAGTTCTTC.

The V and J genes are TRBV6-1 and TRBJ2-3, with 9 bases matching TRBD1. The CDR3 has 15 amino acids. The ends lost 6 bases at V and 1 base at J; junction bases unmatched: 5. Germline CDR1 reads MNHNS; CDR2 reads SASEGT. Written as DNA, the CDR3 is TGTGCCAGCAGACGGACAGGGGTGGGCACAGATACGCAGTATTTT. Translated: CASRRTGVGTDTQYF.